A selection of T cell receptor beta chains follows, all from one sample in a study of T cells after yellow fever vaccination. TCRdb re-derived calls from the 5' RACE reads in MiXCR, one entry per CDR3 protein. The repertoire consists of under 600,000 distinct CDR3 sequences, with about 13% occurring once and the leading ten covering about an eighth. Source: PBMCs, taken on the day of the yellow fever booster vaccination. These receptors all stem from a young man who received the YFV17D yellow fever vaccine. Each CDR3 is given with its conserved first and last residue. D genes are given only for firm matches. The listing skips clone size in some rows; elsewhere it reads once, few, many or a size class.

CDR3nt | CDR3aa | d_gene | j_gene | v_gene | abundance
TGCAGTGCTATTGGACCCCTCGGAAACACCATATATTTT | CSAIGPLGNTIYF | - | TRBJ1-3 | TRBV20-1 | few
TGTGCCAGAGTATCTACCGAGGCCCTTCTTTTC | CARVSTEALLF | - | TRBJ2-7 | TRBV6-2/TRBV6-3 | many
TGCGCCAGCAGCCCGGGACAGGGGGCTGGTTACGAGACCCAGTACTTC | CASSPGQGAGYETQYF | TRBD1 | TRBJ2-5 | TRBV5-1 | -
TGCGCCAGCAGCTCGGGTAAGACTACTTACGAGCAGTTCTTC | CASSSGKTTYEQFF | - | TRBJ2-1 | TRBV5-1 | few
TGTGCCACCCTGGGACAGAACCAAGAGACCCAGTACTTC | CATLGQNQETQYF | TRBD1 | TRBJ2-5 | TRBV7-9 | -
TGTGCCAGTAGCAATCGGGGCACCCTTGGCAAAAACATTCAGTACTTC | CASSNRGTLGKNIQYF | - | TRBJ2-4 | TRBV19 | few
TGCAGTGCTAGCTTGGGTAGAGTTGGGCTCCAGGATGGCTACACCTTC | CSASLGRVGLQDGYTF | - | TRBJ1-2 | TRBV20-1 | few
TGCAGTGCTAGACCCTCTGACAGGGTACCTTTCTATGGCTACACCTTC | CSARPSDRVPFYGYTF | TRBD1 | TRBJ1-2 | TRBV20-1 | few
TGCGCCAGCAGCTTCAGGCAGCCCCAGCATTTT | CASSFRQPQHF | - | TRBJ1-5 | TRBV5-1 | -
TGTGCCAGCAGCTTGTGGGTAGGAGGCAATCAGCCCCAGCATTTT | CASSLWVGGNQPQHF | - | TRBJ1-5 | TRBV5-5 | few
TGTGCCAGCAGTTACCAGCGACAGGGCGGGGAGCTGTTTTTT | CASSYQRQGGELFF | TRBD1 | TRBJ2-2 | TRBV6-5 | -
TGTGCCAGCAGCTTATCTAGCGGGAGCCGTGGTGAGCAGTTCTTC | CASSLSSGSRGEQFF | TRBD2 | TRBJ2-1 | TRBV7-9 | -
TGTGCCAGCAGCGTAGCGGGACAGGGGTACGAGCAGTACTTC | CASSVAGQGYEQYF | TRBD1 | TRBJ2-7 | TRBV9 | few
TGTGCCAGCAGCTTAGATTACGGGAGCAATGAGCAGTTCTTC | CASSLDYGSNEQFF | - | TRBJ2-1 | TRBV7-2 | many